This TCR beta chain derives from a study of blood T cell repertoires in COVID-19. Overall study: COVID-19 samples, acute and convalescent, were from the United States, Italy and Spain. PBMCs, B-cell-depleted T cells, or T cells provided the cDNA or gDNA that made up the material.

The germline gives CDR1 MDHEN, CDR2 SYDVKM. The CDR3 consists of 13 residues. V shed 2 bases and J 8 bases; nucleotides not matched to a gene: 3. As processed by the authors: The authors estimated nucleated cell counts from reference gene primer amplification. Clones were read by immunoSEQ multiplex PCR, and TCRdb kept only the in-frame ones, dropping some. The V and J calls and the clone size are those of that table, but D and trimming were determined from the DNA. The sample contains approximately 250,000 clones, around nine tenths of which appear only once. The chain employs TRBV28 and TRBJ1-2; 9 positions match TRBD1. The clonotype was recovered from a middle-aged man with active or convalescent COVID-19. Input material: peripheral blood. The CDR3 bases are TGTGCCAGCAGTTTAGGGGACAGGGTGGGCTACACCTTC. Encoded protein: CASSLGDRVGYTF.